Listed below are T cell receptor beta chains from one sample, sequenced in a study of shared clonotypes between healthy human individuals. TCRdb's copy holds only in-frame clones and misses some; the assay was immunoSEQ multiplex PCR. Here the sample spans 2 million to 2.5 million clones, roughly 94% being singletons. What was sequenced was naive CD4+ T cells sorted from blood. The origin of the receptors is a man aged 18-30 years in good health. CDR3s include the opening cysteine and the closing phenylalanine or tryptophan. The order of the fields is J gene, V gene, CDR3 protein.

J: TRBJ2-7
V: TRBV15
CDR3: CATSRAWGQGVAYEQYF

J: TRBJ2-5
V: TRBV30
CDR3: CAWSGRGRGSGQYF

J: TRBJ2-6
V: TRBV30
CDR3: CAWSLRVAVDFSGANVLTF

J: TRBJ1-5
V: TRBV10-3
CDR3: CAISEGREANQPQHF

J: TRBJ1-1
V: TRBV7-9
CDR3: CASSRGGNTEAFF

J: TRBJ2-1
V: TRBV29-1
CDR3: CSVAPVVGRNEQFF

J: TRBJ2-3
V: TRBV5-8
CDR3: CASSPGASTDTQYF

J: TRBJ2-7
V: TRBV15
CDR3: CATSRSGLAGEAYEQYF

J: TRBJ1-1
V: TRBV28
CDR3: CASTNRQGGNTEAFF

J: TRBJ1-1
V: TRBV30
CDR3: CAWSVLNDAFF

J: TRBJ2-7
V: TRBV5-1
CDR3: CASSLDSGTATYEQYF

J: TRBJ1-4
V: TRBV30
CDR3: CAWSPWGGELFF

J: TRBJ1-3
V: TRBV28
CDR3: CASSRATTGGNTIYF

J: TRBJ2-7
V: TRBV9
CDR3: CASSVVVGERQYF

J: TRBJ1-6
V: TRBV27
CDR3: CASSLNRVVNSPLHF

J: TRBJ2-1
V: TRBV6-4
CDR3: CASSDSGGGGYNEQFF

J: TRBJ2-4
V: TRBV2
CDR3: CASRTWTGKNIQYF

J: TRBJ2-1
V: TRBV7-2
CDR3: CASSLGQGHYNEQFF

J: TRBJ1-2
V: TRBV5-8
CDR3: CASSLVRSGYTF

J: TRBJ1-4
V: TRBV10-3
CDR3: CAISEPGGGGEKLFF

J: TRBJ1-6
V: TRBV19
CDR3: CASSIGGGIGYWTLHF

J: TRBJ2-3
V: TRBV5-1
CDR3: CASSFGTVPPDTQYF

J: TRBJ1-1
V: TRBV18
CDR3: CASSQTNAGTGVDPGFF

J: TRBJ2-7
V: TRBV7-9
CDR3: CASSLGQGANEQYF

J: TRBJ1-2
V: TRBV6-5
CDR3: CASGKETGAIYGYTF

J: TRBJ2-7
V: TRBV20-1
CDR3: CSARTDREQYF

J: TRBJ1-2
V: TRBV6-4
CDR3: CASSPPAGTNYGYTF

J: TRBJ2-5
V: TRBV5-1
CDR3: CASSPEGGTQYF

J: TRBJ2-7
V: TRBV10-3
CDR3: CAISELAGGGYEQYF

J: TRBJ2-7
V: TRBV28
CDR3: CASSRYALGTGGFEQYF

J: TRBJ1-5
V: TRBV27
CDR3: CASKGGGVSNQPQHF

J: TRBJ2-1
V: TRBV11-3
CDR3: CASSQTSGRVSTNEQFF

J: TRBJ1-1
V: TRBV7-3
CDR3: CASSSYMNTEAFF

J: TRBJ1-1
V: TRBV5-1
CDR3: CASSLGGVMNTEAFF

J: TRBJ2-1
V: TRBV5-4
CDR3: CASSPELAGGYNEQFF

J: TRBJ2-3
V: TRBV6-5
CDR3: CASSYSGQNTDTQYF

J: TRBJ2-3
V: TRBV7-2
CDR3: CASSPTSATPPTDTQYF

J: TRBJ2-7
V: TRBV5-6
CDR3: CASSSTDRVEQYF

J: TRBJ2-1
V: TRBV4-3
CDR3: CASSQDPASGRAGNEQFF

J: TRBJ2-7
V: TRBV6-4
CDR3: CASSDLDTSYEQYF

J: TRBJ2-1
V: TRBV6-5
CDR3: CASSQPPLSGKQFF

J: TRBJ2-7
V: TRBV5-4
CDR3: CASSLAGTGAYEQYF

J: TRBJ1-2
V: TRBV27
CDR3: CASSNRPTGDYGYTF

J: TRBJ1-2
V: TRBV28
CDR3: CASSLARQGSYGYTF

J: TRBJ1-5
V: TRBV5-6
CDR3: CASSEGLSNQPQHF

J: TRBJ2-2
V: TRBV5-1
CDR3: CASSRSPGTGAGELFF